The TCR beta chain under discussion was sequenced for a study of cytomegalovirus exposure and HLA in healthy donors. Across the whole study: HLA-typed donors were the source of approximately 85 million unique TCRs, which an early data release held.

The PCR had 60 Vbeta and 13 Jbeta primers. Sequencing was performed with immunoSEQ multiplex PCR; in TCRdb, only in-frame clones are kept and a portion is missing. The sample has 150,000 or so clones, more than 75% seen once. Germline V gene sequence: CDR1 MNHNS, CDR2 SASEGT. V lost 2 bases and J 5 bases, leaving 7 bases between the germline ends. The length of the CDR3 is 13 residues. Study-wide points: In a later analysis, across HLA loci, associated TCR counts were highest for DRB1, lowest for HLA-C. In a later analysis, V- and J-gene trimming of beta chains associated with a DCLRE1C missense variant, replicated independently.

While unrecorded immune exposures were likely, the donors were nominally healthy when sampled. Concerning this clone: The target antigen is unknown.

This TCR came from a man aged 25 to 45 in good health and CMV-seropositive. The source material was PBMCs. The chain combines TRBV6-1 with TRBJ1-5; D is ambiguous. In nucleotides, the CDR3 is TGTGCCAGCAGTGAATTTCGTGATCAGCCCCAGCATTTT. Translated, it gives CASSEFRDQPQHF.